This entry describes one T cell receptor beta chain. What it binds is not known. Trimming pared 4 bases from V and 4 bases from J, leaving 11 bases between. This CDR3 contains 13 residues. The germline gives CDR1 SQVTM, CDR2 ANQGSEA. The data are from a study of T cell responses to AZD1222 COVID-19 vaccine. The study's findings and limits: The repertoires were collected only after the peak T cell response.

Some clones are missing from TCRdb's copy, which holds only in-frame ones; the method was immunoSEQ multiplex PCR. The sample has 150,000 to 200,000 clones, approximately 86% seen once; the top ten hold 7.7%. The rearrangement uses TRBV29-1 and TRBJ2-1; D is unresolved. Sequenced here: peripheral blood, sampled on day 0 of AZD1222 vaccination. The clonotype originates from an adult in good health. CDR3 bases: TGCAGCGTTGGGATGCCACCTTACAATGAGCAGTTCTTC. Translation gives CSVGMPPYNEQFF.